What follows is one TCR beta chain and its context. Its antigen is still unknown. Every TCR library drew on approximately 3.5 ug of total RNA. The cDNA of both the TCRalpha and TCRbeta chains was subjected to two nested PCRs of approximately 17 and 9 cycles. TCRdb re-called the 5' RACE reads and shows each CDR3 protein once, DNA omitted. This listing includes just over 300,000 distinct CDR3 sequences. The source of the sample is a study of monozygotic twins with inflammatory bowel disease. Study outcomes and limitations: IBD patients shared fewer clonotypes with other individuals than healthy twins, especially patients with disease activity signs.

The CDR3 totals 12 residues. CDR1 is DFQATT and CDR2 is SNEGSKA in the germline V gene (reference sequence). The rearrangement joins TRBV20-1 to TRBJ2-1. The receptor comes from a human donor with ulcerative colitis or Crohn's disease, or a healthy co-twin of an affected twin (not recorded which). Sequencing used blood. This CDR3 is CSAPRTYNEQFF.